This TCR beta chain was obtained from a study of shared clonotypes between healthy human individuals. CDR1 MNHNS and CDR2 SASEGT come from the germline V gene. The CDR3 length is 15 residues. The ends were cut back, 7 bases at V and 0 bases at J, with 15 bases in the middle. Cells designated naive CD8 were CD45RO-negative and were positively selected for CCR7, with terminally differentiated effector memory CD45RA+ cells excluded. In replicate PCRs of sorted subsets, roughly 200 ng DNA, approximately 30,000 T cell genomes, was used. Profiled with immunoSEQ multiplex PCR; TCRdb holds only in-frame clones, not every one. The sample shows about 2,200,000 clones, 85% to 95% of them seen only once.

This clonotype was obtained from a man younger than 35 in good health. Some clones in this sample may be carry-over from other donors' samples. V and J are TRBV6-1 and TRBJ1-1; D unresolved. Sequenced: naive CD8+ T cells from PBMCs. The CDR3 region is CASKAEGGLNTEAFF. CDR3 coding DNA: TGTGCCAGCAAAGCGGAGGGAGGTTTGAACACTGAAGCTTTCTTT.